The 32 T cell receptor delta chains below all came from one sample that was sequenced in a study of gamma-delta chains in newborns, infants, children. TCRdb reapplied CATT to the reads. The table includes some 6,900 delta-chain clones, around 2% detected once. Sequencing was carried out using blood. The receptors were sampled from a child who was a newborn, infant or young child, either healthy, febrile or measles-vaccinated (not recorded which).

This chain joins TRDV2 and TRDJ1; 8 bases line up with TRDD3. Germline CDR1 is GEAIGNYY and CDR2 is EKD. This CDR3 region has 18 residues. V dropped 0 bases and J dropped 0; count of bases not matched to a gene: 11. The CDR3 here is CACDTVNVGDPYTDKLIF. In DNA, the CDR3 is TGTGCCTGTGACACCGTTAATGTGGGGGATCCGTACACCGATAAACTCATCTTT.

On this clone: A read error is the likely source, as a far larger clone sits one nucleotide away. The same CDR3 can be traced to other DNA sequences in this sample. V is TRDV2 and J is TRDJ4; 11 bases match TRDD3. Looked up from germline, CDR1 is GEAIGNYY and CDR2 is EKD. Trimming cost V 3 bases and J 5 bases; bases outside gene matches: 7. This CDR3 spans 14 amino acids. The CDR3 DNA is TGTGCCTGTGACCCTCTGGGGGATACAAGGCCCCTGATCTTT. Translation gives CACDPLGDTRPLIF.

Notes on this clone: This may arise from a read error, as a much more abundant clone is one base away. The same CDR3 is also encoded by other DNA sequences in this sample. This chain uses TRDV2 with TRDJ1; 8 bases are shared with TRDD3. The germline CDR1 and CDR2 sequences are GEAIGNYY and EKD. CDR3 size: 19 residues. V lost 3 bases and J lost 0; bases outside the gene matches: 17. CDR3: CACDSVGLGDTRNTDKLIF. The CDR3 bases are TGTGCCTGTGACTCCGTAGGACTAGGGGATACTAGGAACACCGATAAACTCATCTTT.

This clone was seen more than once but under ten times. The protein in TCRdb stems from a much larger clone and differs at residue 10 from this DNA's translation, likely a read error; here the protein is translated from the DNA. This rearrangement joins TRDV2 to TRDJ3; 7 bases align to TRDD3. V shed 0 bases, J shed 0 bases, and the junction held 7 bases outside the gene matches. The CDR3 runs 19 residues. Germline-derived CDR1 and CDR2 are GEAIGNYY and EKD. Here the CDR3 reads CACDTGWGGISWDTRQMFF. The DNA of the CDR3 is TGTGCCTGTGACACCGGCTGGGGGGGTATCTCCTGGGACACCCGACAGATGTTTTTC.

This clone is judged medium-sized. Other nucleotide sequences from this sample produce the same CDR3. This chain links TRDV2 with TRDJ3; 11 bases map to TRDD3. This CDR3 has 19 residues. The germline V gene has CDR1 GEAIGNYY and CDR2 EKD. V lost 1 base and J lost 0; bases outside the gene matches: 4. The CDR3 DNA is TGTGCCTGTGACACTGGGGGATACGCGAGCTCCTGGGACACCCGACAGATGTTTTTC. Protein sequence: CACDTGGYASSWDTRQMFF.

This clone was recorded a few times. The protein held in TCRdb is that of a much larger clone and does not match this DNA's translation at residue 9, likely because of a read error; the protein shown is translated from the DNA. The CDR3 is CACDTGGFPSSWDTRQMFF. The CDR3 DNA follows: TGTGCCTGTGACACTGGGGGATTTCCGAGCTCCTGGGACACCCGACAGATGTTTTTC. This chain uses TRDV2 with TRDJ3; TRDD3 matches at 8 bases. This CDR3 has 19 residues. Losses at the gene ends were 1 base for V and 0 bases for J; bases not matched to a gene: 7. CDR1 and CDR2 from the germline V gene are GEAIGNYY and EKD.

Only a few counts were recorded for this clone. The amino acid sequence in TCRdb belongs to a much larger clone and departs from this DNA's translation at residue 7, likely a sequencing read error; the sequence shown is translated from the DNA. The chain employs TRDV2 and TRDJ3; 8 positions match TRDD3. The V and J ends lost 2 bases and 0 bases, in that order; junction bases with no gene match: 8. The CDR3 sequence is 19 residues long. Germline V lookup: CDR1 GEAIGNYY, CDR2 EKD. CDR3 residues: CACDKIPGDSSWDTRQMFF. For the CDR3, the DNA is TGTGCCTGTGACAAAATACCGGGGGATAGCTCCTGGGACACCCGACAGATGTTTTTC.

In its sample, this clone is medium-sized (0.01 to 0.1%). V is TRDV2 and J is TRDJ3, with TRDD3 matching over 11 bases. Germline-derived CDR1 and CDR2 are GEAIGNYY and EKD. V lost 0 bases, J lost 2 bases, and 14 bases stayed unmatched. CDR3 size: 22 residues. CDR3 sequence reads: CACDTNRGWGIPETWDTRQMFF. In DNA, the CDR3 is TGTGCCTGTGACACCAACCGTGGCTGGGGGATACCGGAAACCTGGGACACCCGACAGATGTTTTTC.

The table lists this clone with many counts. The chain couples TRDV2 to TRDJ2, with 10 positions matching TRDD3. The J segment lost 0 bases and the V segment lost 5 bases, leaving 8 bases of the junction unmatched. In germline, CDR1 is GEAIGNYY, CDR2 EKD. The CDR3 extends over 17 amino acids. CDR3 nucleotide sequence: TGTGCCTGTGGTTCGGGGGGATACGTTGCTTTGACAGCACAACTCTTCTTT. Protein product: CACGSGGYVALTAQLFF.

Judged by abundance, this clone is large. This sample also contains other DNA sequences that code for the same CDR3. V is TRDV2 and J is TRDJ3; 8 bases fit TRDD3. CDR3 length equals 18 residues. V trimming: 3 bases; J trimming: 0 bases; junction bases outside the gene matches: 6. Germline V lookup: CDR1 GEAIGNYY, CDR2 EKD. The CDR3 is CACDATGGSSWDTRQMFF. In nucleotides, the CDR3 is TGTGCCTGTGACGCTACTGGGGGCTCCTCCTGGGACACCCGACAGATGTTTTTC.

Worth noting for this clone: The TCRdb record carries a much larger clone's protein, which differs from this DNA's translation at residue 3; a read error is the likely cause, and the protein listed here is the DNA translation. The chain carries TRDV2 and TRDJ1; TRDD3 matches at 10 bases. The germline gives CDR1 GEAIGNYY, CDR2 EKD. The CDR3 has 14 residues. The CDR3 here is CAYDTGDTNDKLIF. The CDR3 nucleotides read TGTGCCTATGACACGGGGGATACGAACGATAAACTCATCTTT.

This clone is termed medium-sized (0.01 to 0.1%). Other DNA sequences from this sample encode an identical CDR3 as well. The J gene is TRDJ3, the V gene TRDV2; 11 bases match TRDD3. This CDR3 is 20 amino acids long. Per the germline V gene, CDR1 is GEAIGNYY and CDR2 is EKD. Unmatched junction bases numbered 7, after V lost 0 bases and J lost 1 base. Here the CDR3 DNA reads TGTGCCTGTGACACCGTGATGGGGGATACGGGTTCCTGGGACACCCGACAGATGTTTTTC. As protein: CACDTVMGDTGSWDTRQMFF.

This clone was recorded a few times. TCRdb records a much larger clone's protein for this DNA, with a difference at residue 8 that likely arises from a read error; the protein given is the translation of the DNA. The V and J genes are TRDV2 and TRDJ1; perhaps TRDD3 as D (6 bases). CDR1 is GEAIGNYY and CDR2 is EKD in the germline V gene. V gave up 1 base and J gave up 1 base, with 9 bases separating them. The length of the CDR3 is 14 residues. CDR3: CACDTGDCTDKLIF. Written as DNA, the CDR3 is TGTGCCTGTGACACTGGGGATTGCACCGATAAACTCATCTTT.

Regarding this clone: TCRdb has a much larger clone's protein, which differs at residue 8 from the translation of this DNA, likely because of a read error; what is shown is the protein translated from the DNA. This rearrangement joins TRDV2 to TRDJ1; a possible D gene is TRDD3 (6 bases). The germline gives CDR1 GEAIGNYY, CDR2 EKD. The CDR3 consists of 16 residues. Trimming pared 1 base from V and 3 bases from J, leaving 17 bases between. CDR3 sequence reads: CACDTLGNEGADKLIF. The CDR3 bases are TGTGCCTGTGACACGCTGGGGAATGAGGGGGCCGATAAACTCATCTTT.

This clone was seen only a few times. This DNA's translation and the protein TCRdb lists, from a much larger clone, do not match at residue 14, likely due to a read error; the protein shown is translated from the DNA. The identical CDR3 is also encoded by other nucleotide sequences in the sample. J is TRDJ1 and V is TRDV2; 9 nucleotides match TRDD3. Germline values: CDR1 GEAIGNYY, CDR2 EKD. The CDR3 contains 16 residues. CDR3 nucleotides: TGTGCCTGTGACACGATTCCTACGGGGGATACCGATAAACCCATCTTT. This encodes CACDTIPTGDTDKPIF.

Concerning this clone itself: TCRdb shows a much larger clone's protein in place of this DNA's translation, and the two differ at residue 7, likely through a read error; the protein shown is translated from the DNA. The chain links TRDV2 to TRDJ3; 7 nucleotides agree with TRDD3. The junction had 10 bases not matched to a gene; V was cut back by 0 bases and J by 0 bases. Per germline, CDR1 GEAIGNYY and CDR2 EKD. The CDR3 is 20 residues long. CDR3 in amino acids: CACDTAPLGASSWDTRQMFF. In nucleotides, the CDR3 is TGTGCCTGTGACACCGCGCCTCTGGGGGCGAGCTCCTGGGACACCCGACAGATGTTTTTC.

This clone is medium-sized in the sample. The CDR3 bases are TGTGCCTGTGACAAACTGGGGGATACAGCACAACTCTTCTTT. Amino acids: CACDKLGDTAQLFF. This chain joins TRDV2 and TRDJ2, with 10 bases lining up with TRDD3. V trimming: 2 bases; J trimming: 5 bases; junction bases outside the gene matches: 1. The CDR3 covers 14 residues. Germline-derived CDR1 and CDR2 are GEAIGNYY and EKD.

Remarks on this clone: With a far larger clone one base away, a read error is the likely cause. Different DNA sequences within this sample yield the same CDR3. The chain uses TRDV2 and TRDJ3; the D gene is possibly TRDD3 (5 bases). CDR3 length equals 19 residues. Germline assignment: CDR1 GEAIGNYY and CDR2 EKD. The CDR3 loop reads CACDTVASSSSWDTRQMFF. CDR3 nucleotides: TGTGCCTGTGACACCGTGGCGTCCTCAAGCTCCTGGGACACCCGACAGATGTTCTTC.

Turning to this clone: Being one base from a much bigger clone, this may be a read error. The V gene is TRDV2, the J gene TRDJ3, with 8 bases fitting TRDD3. Germline loops: CDR1 GEAIGNYY, CDR2 EKD. CDR3 size: 18 residues. CDR3 sequence reads: CACDTVLGGSWNTRQMFF. CDR3 nucleotides: TGTGCCTGTGACACCGTACTGGGGGGCTCCTGGAACACCCGACAGATGTTTTTC.

With respect to this clone: A single base separates this from a much larger clone, so it may be a read error. Other DNA sequences of this sample code for an identical CDR3. J is TRDJ3 and V is TRDV2; TRDD3 matches at 7 bases. The CDR3 contains 20 residues. CDR1 and CDR2 (germline): GEAIGNYY, EKD. CDR3 loop: CACDTSFGGGPPWDTRQMFF. The DNA of the CDR3 is TGTGCCTGTGACACTTCCTTTGGTGGGGGACCCCCCTGGGACACCCGCCAGATGTTTTTC.

The chain uses TRDV2 and TRDJ3; 12 bases line up with TRDD3. This CDR3 has 19 amino acids. Trimming removed 3 bases from V and 0 bases from J; junction bases left unmatched: 5. The V gene's germline CDR1 is GEAIGNYY and CDR2 EKD. This chain's CDR3 is CACDYWGIPSSWDTRQMFF. In DNA, the CDR3 is TGTGCCTGTGACTACTGGGGGATACCCAGCTCCTGGGACACCCGACAGATGTTTTTC.

About this clone itself: TCRdb has a much larger clone's protein, which differs at residue 17 from the translation of this DNA, likely because of a read error; what is shown is the protein translated from the DNA. The chain combines TRDV2 with TRDJ3, with TRDD3 matching over 8 bases. The CDR3 loop spans 20 amino acids. Germline V gene data show CDR1 as GEAIGNYY and CDR2 as EKD. In DNA form, the CDR3 reads TGTGCCTGTGACACCGGAGGACTGGGGGCTAGCTCCTGGGACACCCGACCGATGTTTTTC. This sequence encodes CACDTGGLGASSWDTRPMFF.

About this clone: A much bigger clone sits one base away, suggesting this may be a read error. This chain links TRDV2 with TRDJ3; 10 nucleotides align to TRDD3. The CDR3 sequence is 21 residues long. In germline, CDR1 is GEAIGNYY, CDR2 EKD. The V segment lost 0 bases and the J segment 2 bases; nucleotides outside the gene matches: 12. DNA for the CDR3: TGTGCCTGTGACACCGTCTTACTGGGGGATCCGAGCCCCTGGGACACCCGACAGATGTTTTTC. Its protein is CACDTVLLGDPSPWDTRQMFF.

This clone showed up just a few times. A much more abundant neighbour one base away suggests this may be a read error. Other nucleotide sequences in the sample specify the same CDR3. The gene calls are TRDV2 and TRDJ3; 13 nucleotides match TRDD3. The CDR3 has 20 residues. From germline, CDR1 is GEAIGNYY and CDR2 EKD. CDR3 in DNA: TGTGCCTGTGATCCTACTGGGGGATACGCGAGCTCCTGGGACACCCGCCAGATGTTTTTC. Its translation: CACDPTGGYASSWDTRQMFF.

With respect to this clone: This clone may be a read error of a much larger clone one base away. The rearrangement links TRDV2 to TRDJ3; 9 nucleotides match TRDD3. The CDR3 contains 21 residues. Germline-derived CDR1 and CDR2 are GEAIGNYY and EKD. The J segment lost 0 bases and the V segment lost 1 base, leaving 12 bases of the junction unmatched. CDR3 DNA: TGTGCCTGTGACACGGTACTGGGGGACGTCCTTAGCTCCTGGGACACCCGACAGATGTTTTTC. The encoded protein is CACDTVLGDVLSSWDTRQMFF.

About this clone itself: A single base is all that separates this from a far larger clone, so a read error is likely. The genes are TRDV1 and TRDJ1; 9 positions match TRDD2. The CDR3 sequence is 22 residues long. The germline V gene encodes CDR1 TSWWSYY and CDR2 QGS. J gave up 0 bases and V 3 bases, and 23 bases lay outside the gene matches. CDR3 coding DNA: TGTGCTCTTGGGGAGGGATACCCGGCCTTCCTACGTTTGCGAGTCCACACCGATAAACTCATCTTT. It is translated as CALGEGYPAFLRLRVHTDKLIF.

A note on this clone: This clone may be a read error of a much larger clone one base away. The same CDR3 can be traced to other DNA sequences in this sample. V usage is TRDV2 and J usage is TRDJ2, with a tentative D call TRDD3 (6 bases). V lost 1 base, J lost 7 bases, and 15 bases lay in between. Germline assignment: CDR1 GEAIGNYY and CDR2 EKD. The CDR3 runs to 15 residues. DNA for the CDR3: TGTGCCTGTGACACTGTCGGGGATGGGGAAGCACAACTCTTCTTT. Translation: CACDTVGDGEAQLFF.

Details on this clone: A far larger clone is a single base away, which makes a read error likely. This same CDR3 is encoded by further DNA sequences in the sample. The chain links TRAV29/DV5 to TRDJ1; 9 bases line up with TRDD3. Per germline, CDR1 NSMFDY and CDR2 ISSIKDK. V dropped 5 bases and J dropped 0; count of bases not matched to a gene: 23. CDR3 length: 20 residues. The CDR3 sequence is CAASPSPYWGNLRYTDKLIF. The CDR3 DNA is TGTGCAGCGAGCCCTTCCCCTTACTGGGGGAACTTAAGGTACACCGATAAACTCATCTTT.

This clone has only a few counts. TCRdb records a much larger clone's protein for this DNA, with a difference at residue 15 that likely arises from a read error; the protein given is the translation of the DNA. The V gene is TRAV29/DV5, the J gene TRDJ1; D remains ambiguous. The germline CDR1 and CDR2 sequences are NSMFDY and ISSIKDK. The CDR3 runs 17 residues. CDR3: CAASPGPPGAYTDKPIF. The DNA for the CDR3 is TGTGCAGCAAGCCCGGGTCCTCCCGGGGCTTACACCGATAAACCCATCTTT. Together with reference TRAV29/DV5 and TRDJ1, the CDR3 gives the full variable domain: DQQVKQNSPSLSVQEGRISILNCDYTNSMFDYFLWYKKYPAEGPTFLISISSIKDKNEDGRFTVFLNKSAKHLSLHIVPSQPGDSAVYFCAASPGPPGAYTDKPIFGKGTRVTVEP.

Regarding this clone: A far bigger clonotype differs at one base, so this is likely a read error. The same CDR3 can be traced to other DNA sequences in this sample. V and J are TRDV2 and TRDJ1, with a possible D match to TRDD3 (6 bases). Germline V gene lookup returns CDR1 GEAIGNYY and CDR2 EKD. The CDR3 has 14 amino acids. The DNA for the CDR3 is TGTGCTTGTGACGCCTTGATACGCGCCGATAAACTCATCTTT. As protein: CACDALIRADKLIF.

By share, this clone ranks as medium-sized. This rearrangement joins TRDV1 to TRDJ1; D is perhaps TRDD2 (5 bases). V lost 6 bases to trimming and J lost 4 bases, with 27 bases between them. The CDR3 length is 18 residues. CDR1 and CDR2 (germline): TSWWSYY, QGS. CDR3 loop: CALGSKAYSRFQNDKLIF. CDR3 nucleotides: TGTGCTCTTGGCTCAAAGGCCTACTCTAGGTTTCAGAACGATAAACTCATCTTT.

This clone has a handful of counts. With a much larger clone just one base away, this may be a read error. This sample includes further DNA sequences coding for the same CDR3. The rearrangement joins TRAV29/DV5 to TRDJ1; the D gene is possibly TRDD3 (6 bases). Germline assignment: CDR1 NSMFDY and CDR2 ISSIKDK. CDR3 length: 20 amino acids. V was pared by 0 bases and J by 0 bases, with 27 bases between. The CDR3 sequence: CAASARVLMRILEDTDKLIF. The DNA of the CDR3 is TGTGCAGCAAGCGCGAGGGTATTGATGCGGATACTGGAAGACACCGATAAACTCATCTTT.